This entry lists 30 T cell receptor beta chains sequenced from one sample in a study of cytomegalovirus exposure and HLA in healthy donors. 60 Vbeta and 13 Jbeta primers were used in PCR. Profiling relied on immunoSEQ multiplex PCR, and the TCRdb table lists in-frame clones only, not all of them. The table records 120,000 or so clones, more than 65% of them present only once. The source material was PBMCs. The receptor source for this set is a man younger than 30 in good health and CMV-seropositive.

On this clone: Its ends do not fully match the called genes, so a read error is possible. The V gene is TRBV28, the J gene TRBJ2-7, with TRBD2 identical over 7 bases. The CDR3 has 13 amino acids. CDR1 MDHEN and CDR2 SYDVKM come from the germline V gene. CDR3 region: CASSLTGGLERYF. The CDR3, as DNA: TGTGCCAGCAGTTTGACGGGGGGTCTCGAGCGGTACTTC.

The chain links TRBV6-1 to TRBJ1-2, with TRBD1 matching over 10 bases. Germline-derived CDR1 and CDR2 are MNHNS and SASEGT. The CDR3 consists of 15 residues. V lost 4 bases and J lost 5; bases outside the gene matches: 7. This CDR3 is CASSVGQGLGYGYTF. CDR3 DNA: TGTGCCAGCAGTGTGGGACAGGGGCTTGGGTATGGCTACACCTTC.

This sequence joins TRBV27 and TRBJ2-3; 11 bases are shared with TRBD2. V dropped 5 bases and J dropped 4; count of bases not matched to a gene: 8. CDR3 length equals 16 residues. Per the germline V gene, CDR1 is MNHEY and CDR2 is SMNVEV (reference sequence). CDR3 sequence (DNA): TGTGCCAGCAGTAGCACTAGCGGGAGTTTCGCAGATACGCAGTATTTT. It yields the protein CASSSTSGSFADTQYF.

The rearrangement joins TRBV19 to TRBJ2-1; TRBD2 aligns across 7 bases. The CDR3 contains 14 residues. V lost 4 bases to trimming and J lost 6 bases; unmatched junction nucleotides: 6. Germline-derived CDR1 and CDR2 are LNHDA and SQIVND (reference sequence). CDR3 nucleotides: TGTGCCAGTAGTACAGGGACTACCCCCAATGAGCAGTTCTTC. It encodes CASSTGTTPNEQFF.

This CDR3 reads CASSVSANTGELFF. The CDR3 DNA sequence: TGTGCCAGCAGCGTCTCAGCGAACACCGGGGAGCTGTTTTTT. This chain uses TRBV9 with TRBJ2-2, with unresolved D. From germline, CDR1 is SGDLS and CDR2 YYNGEE. Trimming removed 2 bases from V and 0 bases from J, with 5 bases in between. The CDR3 loop spans 14 amino acids.

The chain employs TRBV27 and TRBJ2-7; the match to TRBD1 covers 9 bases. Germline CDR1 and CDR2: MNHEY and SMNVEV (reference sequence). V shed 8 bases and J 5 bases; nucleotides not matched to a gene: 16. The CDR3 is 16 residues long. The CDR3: CASWPWPGQGFHEQYF. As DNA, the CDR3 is TGTGCCAGCTGGCCGTGGCCAGGACAGGGGTTCCACGAGCAGTACTTC.

The CDR3 loop is CATSRAGGEETQYF. The CDR3 DNA reads as TGTGCCACCAGCAGAGCCGGGGGGGAAGAGACCCAGTACTTC. The V and J genes are TRBV15 and TRBJ2-5, with 8 bases identical to TRBD2. CDR1 and CDR2 from the germline V gene are LNHNV and YYDKDF (reference sequence). The CDR3 consists of 14 residues. The V and J ends lost 1 base and 3 bases, in that order; junction bases with no gene match: 1.

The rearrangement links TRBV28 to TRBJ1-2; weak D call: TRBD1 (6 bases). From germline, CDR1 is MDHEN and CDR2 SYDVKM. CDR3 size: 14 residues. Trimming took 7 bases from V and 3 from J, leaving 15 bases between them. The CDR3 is CASIPDSLDYGYTF. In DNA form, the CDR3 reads TGTGCCAGCATTCCGGACAGTCTCGACTATGGCTACACCTTC.

The CDR3 sequence: CASSLHRGSGNTIYF. The DNA for the CDR3 is TGTGCCAGCAGTTTGCACAGGGGCTCTGGAAACACCATATATTTT. This rearrangement joins TRBV27 to TRBJ1-3; the match to TRBD1 covers 7 bases. V lost 3 bases to trimming and J lost 0 bases; unmatched junction nucleotides: 2. CDR1 is MNHEY and CDR2 is SMNVEV in the germline V gene (reference sequence). CDR3 size: 15 residues.

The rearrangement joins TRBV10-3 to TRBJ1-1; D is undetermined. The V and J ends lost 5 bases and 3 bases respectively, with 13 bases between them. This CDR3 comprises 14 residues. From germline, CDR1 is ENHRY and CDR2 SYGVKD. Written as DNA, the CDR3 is TGTGCCATCAGTTCCATGGGCCTATACACTGAAGCTTTCTTT. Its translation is CAISSMGLYTEAFF.

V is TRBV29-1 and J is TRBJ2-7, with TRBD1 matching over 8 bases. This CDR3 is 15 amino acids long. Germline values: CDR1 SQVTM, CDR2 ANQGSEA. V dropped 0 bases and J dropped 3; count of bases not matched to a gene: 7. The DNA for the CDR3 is TGCAGCGTTGAAGAGGGACGGACAGGGCACTACGAGCAGTACTTC. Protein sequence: CSVEEGRTGHYEQYF.

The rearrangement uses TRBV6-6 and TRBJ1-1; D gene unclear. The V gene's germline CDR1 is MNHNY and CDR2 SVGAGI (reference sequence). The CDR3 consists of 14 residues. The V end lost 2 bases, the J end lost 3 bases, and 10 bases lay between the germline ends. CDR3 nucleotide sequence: TGTGCCAGCAGTTACCACCGGGAAGACACTGAAGCTTTCTTT. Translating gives CASSYHREDTEAFF.

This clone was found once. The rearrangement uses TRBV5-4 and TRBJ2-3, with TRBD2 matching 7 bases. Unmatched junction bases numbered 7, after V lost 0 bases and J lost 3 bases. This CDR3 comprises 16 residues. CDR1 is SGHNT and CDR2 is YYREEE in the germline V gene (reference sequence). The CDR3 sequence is CASSLAAGVATDTQYF. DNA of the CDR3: TGTGCCAGCAGCTTGGCCGCGGGGGTGGCAACAGATACGCAGTATTTT.

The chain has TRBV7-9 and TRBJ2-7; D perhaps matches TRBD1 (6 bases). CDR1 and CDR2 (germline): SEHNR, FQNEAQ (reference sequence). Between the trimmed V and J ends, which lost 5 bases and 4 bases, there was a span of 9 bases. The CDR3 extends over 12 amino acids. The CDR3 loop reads CASSADRYEQYF. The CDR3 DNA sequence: TGTGCCAGCAGCGCCGACAGGTACGAGCAGTACTTC.

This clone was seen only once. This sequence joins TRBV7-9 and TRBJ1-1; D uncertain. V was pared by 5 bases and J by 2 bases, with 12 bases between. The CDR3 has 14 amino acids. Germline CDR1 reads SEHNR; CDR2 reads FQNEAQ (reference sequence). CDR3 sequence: CASSPSTGNTEAFF. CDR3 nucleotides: TGTGCCAGCAGCCCAAGTACCGGTAACACTGAAGCTTTCTTT. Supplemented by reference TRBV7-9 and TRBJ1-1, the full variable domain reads DTGVSQNPRHKITKRGQNVTFRCDPISEHNRLYWYRQTLGQGPEFLTYFQNEAQLEKSRLLSDRFSAERPKGSFSTLEIQRTEQGDSAMYLCASSPSTGNTEAFFGQGTRLTVV.

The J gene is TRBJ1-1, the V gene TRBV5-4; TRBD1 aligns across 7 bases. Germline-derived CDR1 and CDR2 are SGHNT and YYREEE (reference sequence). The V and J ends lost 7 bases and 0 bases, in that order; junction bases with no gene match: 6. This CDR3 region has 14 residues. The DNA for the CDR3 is TGTGCCAGCGGCCTGACAGGGATGAACACTGAAGCTTTCTTT. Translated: CASGLTGMNTEAFF. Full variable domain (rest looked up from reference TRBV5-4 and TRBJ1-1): ETGVTQSPTHLIKTRGQQVTLRCSSQSGHNTVSWYQQALGQGPQFIFQYYREEENGRGNFPPRFSGLQFPNYSSELNVNALELDDSALYLCASGLTGMNTEAFFGQGTRLTVV.

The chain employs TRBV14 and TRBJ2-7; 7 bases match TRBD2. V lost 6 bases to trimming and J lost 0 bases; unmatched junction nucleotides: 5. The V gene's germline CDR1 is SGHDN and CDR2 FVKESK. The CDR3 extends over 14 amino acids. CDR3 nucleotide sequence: TGTGCCAGCAGTCAAAGCGGGGTCTCCTACGAGCAGTACTTC. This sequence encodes CASSQSGVSYEQYF.

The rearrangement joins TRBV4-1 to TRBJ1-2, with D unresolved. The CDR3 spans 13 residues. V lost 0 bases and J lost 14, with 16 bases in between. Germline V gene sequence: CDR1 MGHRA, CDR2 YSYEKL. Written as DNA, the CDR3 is TGCGCCAGCAGCCAAGAATCTTGGGCACGCCAAACCTTC. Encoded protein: CASSQESWARQTF.

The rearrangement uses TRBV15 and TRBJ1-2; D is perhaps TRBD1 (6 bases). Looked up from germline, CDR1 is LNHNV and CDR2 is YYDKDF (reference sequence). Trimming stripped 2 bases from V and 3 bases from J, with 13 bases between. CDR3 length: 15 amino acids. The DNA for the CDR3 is TGTGCCACCAGCAGACCGACAGGTTCGCACTATGGCTACACCTTC. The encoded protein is CATSRPTGSHYGYTF.

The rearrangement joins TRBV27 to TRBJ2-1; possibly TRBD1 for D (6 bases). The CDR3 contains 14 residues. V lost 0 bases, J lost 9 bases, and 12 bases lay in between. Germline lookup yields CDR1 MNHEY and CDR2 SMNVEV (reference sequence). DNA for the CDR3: TGTGCCAGCAGTTTATCAGGGGGAGACAGTGAGCAGTTCTTC. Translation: CASSLSGGDSEQFF.

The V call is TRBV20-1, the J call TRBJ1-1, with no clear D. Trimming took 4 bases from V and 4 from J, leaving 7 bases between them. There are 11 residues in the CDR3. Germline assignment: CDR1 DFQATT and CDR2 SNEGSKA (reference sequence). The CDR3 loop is CSAIKITEAFF. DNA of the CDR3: TGCAGTGCTATTAAAATCACTGAAGCTTTCTTT.

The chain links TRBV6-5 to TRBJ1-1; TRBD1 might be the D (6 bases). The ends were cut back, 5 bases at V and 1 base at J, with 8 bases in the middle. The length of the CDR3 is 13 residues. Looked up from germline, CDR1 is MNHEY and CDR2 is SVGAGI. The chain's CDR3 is CASSTGRNTEAFF. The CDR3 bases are TGTGCCAGCAGTACAGGGAGGAACACTGAAGCTTTCTTT.

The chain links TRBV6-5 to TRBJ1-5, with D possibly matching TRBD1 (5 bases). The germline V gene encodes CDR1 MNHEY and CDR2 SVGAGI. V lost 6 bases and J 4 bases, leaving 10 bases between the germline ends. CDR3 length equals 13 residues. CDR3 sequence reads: CASSRDSNQPQHF. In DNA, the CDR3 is TGTGCCAGCAGCAGAGACAGTAATCAGCCCCAGCATTTT.

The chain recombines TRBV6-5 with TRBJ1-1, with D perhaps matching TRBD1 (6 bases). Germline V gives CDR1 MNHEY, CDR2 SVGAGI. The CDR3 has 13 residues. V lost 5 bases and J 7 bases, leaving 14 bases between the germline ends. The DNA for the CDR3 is TGTGCCAGCAGTCATAACAGGGTTGGTGAAGCTTTCTTT. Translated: CASSHNRVGEAFF.

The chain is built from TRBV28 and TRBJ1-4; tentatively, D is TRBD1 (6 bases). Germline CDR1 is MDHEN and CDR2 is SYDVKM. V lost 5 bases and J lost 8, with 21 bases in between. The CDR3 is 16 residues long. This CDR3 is CASSRPRAGEEEKLFF. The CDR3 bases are TGTGCCAGCAGTCGCCCGAGGGCAGGGGAAGAAGAAAAACTGTTTTTT.

This chain's CDR3 is CASSQYSGGDYGYTF. CDR3 sequence (DNA): TGCGCCAGCAGCCAATATTCAGGGGGCGACTATGGCTACACCTTC. The rearrangement uses TRBV4-1 and TRBJ1-2; 8 bases are shared with TRBD1. The CDR3 spans 15 residues. V gave up 2 bases and J gave up 3 bases; unmatched junction bases: 5. Germline V CDR1 and CDR2: MGHRA, YSYEKL.

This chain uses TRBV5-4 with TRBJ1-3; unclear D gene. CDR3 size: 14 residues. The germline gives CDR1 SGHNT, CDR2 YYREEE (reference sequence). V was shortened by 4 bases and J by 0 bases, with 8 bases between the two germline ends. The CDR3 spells CASSPGNSGNTIYF. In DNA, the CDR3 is TGTGCCAGCAGCCCCGGGAACTCTGGAAACACCATATATTTT.

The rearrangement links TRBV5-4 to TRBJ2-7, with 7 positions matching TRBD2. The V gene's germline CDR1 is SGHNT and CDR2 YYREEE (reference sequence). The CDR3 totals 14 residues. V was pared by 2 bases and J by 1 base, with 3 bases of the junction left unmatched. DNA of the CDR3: TGTGCCAGCAGCTTCAAAGCGGGGTCCTACGAGCAGTACTTC. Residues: CASSFKAGSYEQYF. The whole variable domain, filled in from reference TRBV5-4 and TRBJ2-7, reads ETGVTQSPTHLIKTRGQQVTLRCSSQSGHNTVSWYQQALGQGPQFIFQYYREEENGRGNFPPRFSGLQFPNYSSELNVNALELDDSALYLCASSFKAGSYEQYFGPGTRLTVT.

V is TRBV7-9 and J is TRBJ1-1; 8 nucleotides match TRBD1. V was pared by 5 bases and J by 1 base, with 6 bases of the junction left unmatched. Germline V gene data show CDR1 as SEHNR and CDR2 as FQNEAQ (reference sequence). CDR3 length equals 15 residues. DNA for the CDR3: TGTGCCAGCAGCCCACGACAGGGGAAGAACACTGAAGCTTTCTTT. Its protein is CASSPRQGKNTEAFF.

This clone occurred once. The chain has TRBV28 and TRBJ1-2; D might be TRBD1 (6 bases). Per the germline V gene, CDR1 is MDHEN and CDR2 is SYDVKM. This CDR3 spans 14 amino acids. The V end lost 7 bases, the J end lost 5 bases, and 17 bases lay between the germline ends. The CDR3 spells CASTYQGLVYGYTF. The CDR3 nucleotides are TGTGCCAGCACATACCAGGGGCTCGTGTATGGCTACACCTTC.